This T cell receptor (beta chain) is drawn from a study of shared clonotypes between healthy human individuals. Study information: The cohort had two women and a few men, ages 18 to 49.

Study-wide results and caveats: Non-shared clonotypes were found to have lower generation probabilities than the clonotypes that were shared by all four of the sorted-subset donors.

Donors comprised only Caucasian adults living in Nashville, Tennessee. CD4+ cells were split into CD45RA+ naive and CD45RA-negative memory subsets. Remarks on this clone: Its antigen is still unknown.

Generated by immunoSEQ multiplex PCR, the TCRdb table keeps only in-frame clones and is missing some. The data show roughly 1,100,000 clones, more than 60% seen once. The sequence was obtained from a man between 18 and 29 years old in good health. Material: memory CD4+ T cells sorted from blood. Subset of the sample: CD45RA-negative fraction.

The CDR3 DNA reads TGTGCGGACCGGGGATGGGAGGGCCCTCGGGCCGGGGAGCTGTTTTTT. Translating gives CADRGWEGPRAGELFF. This chain links TRBV27 with TRBJ2-2, with 7 bases matching TRBD2. The germline V gene has CDR1 MNHEY and CDR2 SMNVEV (reference sequence). The CDR3 is 16 amino acids.